A selection of T cell receptor beta chains follows, all from one sample in a study of PD-L1 blockade in urothelial cancer. This table comes from immunoSEQ multiplex PCR, and its TCRdb copy is limited to in-frame clones, with some not included. Of about 63,000 clones listed, roughly four fifths were seen once; the top ten hold 4.5% to 6%. The specimen was PBMCs, collected around atezolizumab (anti-PD-L1) treatment. These TCRs come from a man in his 70s with urothelial cancer. The CDR3 runs from the conserved cysteine through the conserved F or W. A D gene is named only where the DNA matches it firmly. Size tells how often a clone was seen (once, few, many) or the class of an expanded clone, and some rows leave it out.

>.|TRBV5-1|TRBJ2-5|TRBD1
TGCGCCAGCAGCCTGGGGGGACAGGGGGCCCGGGAGACCCAGTACTTC
CASSLGGQGARETQYF
>.|TRBV19|TRBJ1-4|.
TGTGCCAGTAGTATAGTAAAGACAGGCGGAAATGAAAAACTGTTTTTT
CASSIVKTGGNEKLFF
>.|TRBV10-3|TRBJ1-1|.
TGTACCATCAGCCACGGGGGCGGGAGGAGCACTGAAGCTTTCTTT
CTISHGGGRSTEAFF
>.|TRBV9|TRBJ2-3|TRBD1
TGTGCCAGCACACGGACAGGGGACACAGATACGCAGTATTTT
CASTRTGDTDTQYF
>.|TRBV14|TRBJ2-5|TRBD2
TGTGCCAGCAGCAAGGGGACTAGCGGGAGTTATGAGACCCAGTACTTC
CASSKGTSGSYETQYF
>.|TRBV11-2|TRBJ2-2|TRBD2
TGTGCCAGCAGCTCCTTAGCGGGAAACACCGGGGAGCTGTTTTTT
CASSSLAGNTGELFF
>.|TRBV4-1|TRBJ1-2|TRBD1
TGCGCCAGCAGCCACCGACAGGGGGCTGGGGTCTATGGCTACACCTTC
CASSHRQGAGVYGYTF
>.|TRBV6-5|TRBJ2-2|TRBD2
TGTGCCAGCAGCGATCGGGGGGACACCGGGGAGCTGTTTTTT
CASSDRGDTGELFF
>.|TRBV5-5|TRBJ1-2|.
TGTGCCAGCAGCCCACAAACAGAGTTCTATGGCTACACCTTC
CASSPQTEFYGYTF
>.|TRBV6-6|TRBJ2-5|.
TGTGCCAGCAGTTGGGGGGGGCGCCGGGAGACCCAGTACTTC
CASSWGGRRETQYF
>.|TRBV11-2|TRBJ2-7|TRBD2
TGTGCCAGCAGCTTAGAGCCCTCACTAGCGGGAGGAGGCGAGCAGTACTTC
CASSLEPSLAGGGEQYF
>once|TRBV2|TRBJ1-3|.
TGTGCCAGCAGACCTGGGCCCTTATCTGGAAACACCATATATTTT
CASRPGPLSGNTIYF
>.|TRBV7-2|TRBJ2-3|TRBD2
TGTGCCAGCAGCTCGGGGGGTCAGAGCACAGATACGCAGTATTTT
CASSSGGQSTDTQYF
>.|TRBV29-1|TRBJ2-1|TRBD2
TGCAGCGTTGTTACGCTAGCGGAGCTTGTAGAGCAGTTCTTC
CSVVTLAELVEQFF
>.|TRBV5-3|TRBJ1-2|.
TGTGCCAGAAGCTTGAAGTATATCATCAAGACGAGGGCCTATGGCTACACCTTC
CARSLKYIIKTRAYGYTF
>.|TRBV18|TRBJ2-7|TRBD2
TGTGCCAGCTCGAGGACTAGCGGGAGGACGCTAGGCTTCTACGAGCAGTACTTC
CASSRTSGRTLGFYEQYF
>.|TRBV19|TRBJ2-5|TRBD1
TGTGCCAGTAAGACAGGGGGAAGTGGAGAGACCCAGTACTTC
CASKTGGSGETQYF
>.|TRBV29-1|TRBJ1-1|.
TGCAGCGCCCGGACAACCCTGAACACTGAAGCTTTCTTT
CSARTTLNTEAFF
>.|TRBV5-1|TRBJ2-7|TRBD2
TGCGCCAGCAGCCCAGGGAGCGGGGGACTCTACGAGCAGTACTTC
CASSPGSGGLYEQYF
>once|TRBV7-9|TRBJ1-1|.
TGTGCCAGCAGCTTAGAGTCGGGGGGCAACACTGAAGCTTTCTTT
CASSLESGGNTEAFF
>.|TRBV14|TRBJ1-4|TRBD1
TGTGCCAGCAGCCCCAGGACAGGATTAGGCGAAAAACTGTTTTTT
CASSPRTGLGEKLFF
>.|TRBV9|TRBJ1-6|.
TGTGCCAGCAGCGTAGGCGGTATTAATTCACCCCTCCACTTT
CASSVGGINSPLHF
>.|TRBV4-1|TRBJ2-1|TRBD2
TGCGCCAGCAGCCAACCGGGACTAGGGAAGGATGAGCAGTTCTTC
CASSQPGLGKDEQFF
>.|TRBV29-1|TRBJ2-1|TRBD2
TGCAGCGTTGCTTCTAGCGGGGGGAAACACAATGAGCAGTTCTTC
CSVASSGGKHNEQFF
>.|TRBV10-3|TRBJ1-3|TRBD1
TGTGCCATCAGTGGCACGACAGGGGGCCTTTCTGGAAACACCATATATTTT
CAISGTTGGLSGNTIYF
>.|TRBV2|TRBJ2-7|.
TGTGCCAGCAGTGAGGAAACCTTTCGACGGGGAAGCGAGCAGTACTTC
CASSEETFRRGSEQYF
>few|TRBV7-9|TRBJ2-7|.
TGTGCCAGCAGCTTAGACGTACTAACCTACGAGCAGTACTTC
CASSLDVLTYEQYF
>.|TRBV10-3|TRBJ2-5|TRBD2
TGTGCCATCAGTGAGTCGAATGCGGGAGGGGCAGAGACCCAGTACTTC
CAISESNAGGAETQYF
>once|TRBV19|TRBJ1-2|TRBD1
TGTGCCAGTAGTTCCCAAGGGGGCAGCTATGGCTACACCTTC
CASSSQGGSYGYTF
>.|TRBV6-6|TRBJ2-1|.
TGTGCCAGCCGAAAAGGGAGCGCCCTAAGCTATGAGCAGTTCTTC
CASRKGSALSYEQFF
>.|TRBV6-6|TRBJ1-1|.
TGTGCCAGCCTCCGCGGGAACACTGAAGCTTTCTTT
CASLRGNTEAFF
>.|TRBV2|TRBJ1-3|TRBD1
TGTGCCAGCAGTCAGACAGGGGCTGGAAACACCATATATTTT
CASSQTGAGNTIYF
>.|TRBV7-2|TRBJ2-1|TRBD2
TGTGCCAGCAGCTTCCCGATGACTAGCGGGGCCTACAATGAGCAGTTCTTC
CASSFPMTSGAYNEQFF
>few|TRBV19|TRBJ1-1|TRBD1
TGTGCCAGTAGCCTACAGGGGGCGTACACTGAAGCTTTCTTT
CASSLQGAYTEAFF
>.|TRBV9|TRBJ2-3|.
TGTGCCAGCAGCGTAGTAGCGGCCCCCACAGATACGCAGTATTTT
CASSVVAAPTDTQYF
>.|TRBV19|TRBJ2-2|TRBD1
TGTGCCAGTAGTATTCGGCGAGGACAGGGGTTCGGCGGGGAGCTGTTTTTT
CASSIRRGQGFGGELFF
>.|TRBV10-3|TRBJ1-2|.
TGTGCCATCAGTGACGGAGTTTCCTATGGCTACACCTTC
CAISDGVSYGYTF
>.|TRBV6-5|TRBJ1-1|TRBD1
TGTGCCAGCTATTCGACAGGGGGAACTGAAGCTTTCTTT
CASYSTGGTEAFF
>.|TRBV5-6|TRBJ2-7|.
TGTGCCAGCAGCTTGACTCAGGGTCTTCGCGACGAGCAGTACTTC
CASSLTQGLRDEQYF
>.|TRBV9|TRBJ2-3|TRBD2
TGTGCCAGCAGCTCGGGACTAGCGGGAGGAGTCACAGATACGCAGTATTTT
CASSSGLAGGVTDTQYF
>.|TRBV6-1|TRBJ2-5|.
TGTGCCAGCAGTGGAACCGCCAAACCGGGACTGGAGTACTTC
CASSGTAKPGLEYF
>once|TRBV7-2|TRBJ2-7|TRBD2
TGTGCCAGCAGCCAGGGACTAGCTACCCACGAGCAGTACTTC
CASSQGLATHEQYF
>.|TRBV11-3|TRBJ1-2|.
TGTGCCAGCAGCCTAGAGACAGGTCGTGACTATGGCTACACCTTC
CASSLETGRDYGYTF
>.|TRBV29-1|TRBJ2-3|.
TGCAGCGTTGGTTCGGTTCTCCCAGATACGCAGTATTTT
CSVGSVLPDTQYF
>.|TRBV5-8|TRBJ2-2|.
TGTGCCAGCAGCTTGGTAGGAGGGGTGAGGACCGGGGAGCTGTTTTTT
CASSLVGGVRTGELFF
>few|TRBV6-1|TRBJ2-7|.
TGTGCCAGCAGCCTAAGCCTCTACGAGCAGTACTTC
CASSLSLYEQYF
>.|TRBV11-3|TRBJ2-3|TRBD2
TGTGCCAGCAGCCCCGGGACTAGCGGACCCGATACGCAGTATTTT
CASSPGTSGPDTQYF
>.|TRBV5-1|TRBJ1-2|.
TGCGCCAGCAGCCAGACATCTAACTATGGCTACACCTTC
CASSQTSNYGYTF
>.|TRBV29-1|TRBJ2-2|TRBD2
TGCAGCGTTGACAGCGGGATTTCCGGGGAGCTGTTTTTT
CSVDSGISGELFF
>.|TRBV6-6|TRBJ2-5|.
TGTGCCAGCAGTCCAGGGAGGGAGACCCAGTACTTC
CASSPGRETQYF
>.|TRBV30|TRBJ2-7|TRBD1
TGTGCCTCAAGGACCCGGGACAGGGCACACGAGCAGTACTTC
CASRTRDRAHEQYF
>.|TRBV5-1|TRBJ2-2|.
TGCGCCAGCAGCTTGGGTCAGGGCCTTGACACCGGGGAGCTGTTTTTT
CASSLGQGLDTGELFF